This T cell receptor (beta chain) was sequenced for a study of blood T cell repertoires in COVID-19. Turning to the study itself: The analysed material was cDNA or gDNA that came from T cells, B-cell-depleted T cells, or PBMCs.

Trimming stripped 8 bases from V and 5 bases from J, with 9 bases between. Germline CDR1 and CDR2: MDHEN and SYDVKM. CDR3 size: 12 residues. Per the original data handling: Reference gene primer amplification gave estimated nucleated cell counts. Libraries were prepared by immunoSEQ multiplex PCR; TCRdb keeps only in-frame clonotypes and omits some of them. Clone size and V and J calls were adopted from that table, with D and trimming inferred from the DNA. The top ten hold over 7% of the sample, which has about 210,000 clones, about 90% seen once. Recruits, aged roughly 18 to 95 years, lived in 24 US areas. Cohort placement rested on clinical history that participants reported themselves.

The TCR was taken from a young woman who had recovered from COVID-19. J is TRBJ2-2 and V is TRBV28; TRBD1 is a possible D gene (6 bases). Material: PBMCs or T cells enriched from blood (not recorded which). DNA of the CDR3: TGTGCCAGCCGACAGGAAACCGGGGAGCTGTTTTTT. It specifies CASRQETGELFF.